Following are 19 T cell receptor beta chains from one sample sequenced in a study of post-analysis software for immune sequencing data. Their antigens are not known. Regarding the study as a whole: In patients, roughly five TRBV segments were more frequent than in controls, with TRBV5-6, TRBV5-1 and TRBV20-1 among them.

The TCR beta cDNA libraries contained unique molecular identifiers. TCRdb recomputed calls from the PCR reads with MiXCR, one row per CDR3 protein. The sample records around 770,000 distinct CDR3 sequences, roughly 46% being singletons. Sequencing used blood. The source is a girl aged 10 to 17 with multiple sclerosis.

The V and J genes are TRBV5-1 and TRBJ2-4; TRBD1 is a possible D gene (6 bases). The DNA end lines up better with TRBJ2-7; the J call may be wrong. Germline lookup yields CDR1 SGHRS and CDR2 YFSETQ. This CDR3 comprises 15 residues. CDR3 nucleotides: TGCGCCAGCAGCCCCGGGACAAATATCCACAACGAGCAGTACTTC. Residues: CASSPGTNIHNEQYF.

V usage is TRBV9 and J usage is TRBJ2-1; 8 positions agree with TRBD1. V lost 3 bases to trimming and J lost 5 bases; unmatched junction nucleotides: 10. CDR3 size: 16 residues. The germline V gene has CDR1 SGDLS and CDR2 YYNGEE. The CDR3 here is CASSDPHRGENNEQFF. CDR3 sequence (DNA): TGTGCCAGCAGCGACCCCCACAGGGGGGAGAACAATGAGCAGTTCTTC.

This clonotype was detected only a few times. The V call is TRBV19, the J call TRBJ2-4, with D maybe TRBD2 (5 bases). The germline gives CDR1 LNHDA, CDR2 SQIVND (reference sequence). Trimming removed 6 bases from V and 8 bases from J, with 8 bases in between. This CDR3 is built from 11 residues. The DNA for the CDR3 is TGTGCCAGTAGCGTGGAGGACATTCAGTACTTC. It yields the protein CASSVEDIQYF. The whole variable domain, remainder taken from reference TRBV19 and TRBJ2-4, is DGGITQSPKYLFRKEGQNVTLSCEQNLNHDAMYWYRQDPGQGLRLIYYSQIVNDFQKGDIAEGYSVSREKKESFPLTVTSAQKNPTAFYLCASSVEDIQYFGAGTRLSVL.

The chain recombines TRBV24-1 with TRBJ2-7; no clear D gene. The CDR3 is made up of 12 amino acids. Trimming shortened V by 4 bases and J by 2 bases, and 5 bases separated the two germline ends. Germline-derived CDR1 and CDR2 are KGHDR and SFDVKD. The DNA of the CDR3 is TGTGCCACCAGTGACCCTCCCTACGAGCAGTACTTC. Its translation is CATSDPPYEQYF.

The J gene is TRBJ1-2, the V gene TRBV29-1, with TRBD1 identical over 10 bases. The germline CDR1 and CDR2 sequences are SQVTM and ANQGSEA. J was trimmed by 10 bases and V by 0 bases; bases with no gene match: 8. The CDR3 has 14 amino acids. The CDR3 DNA follows: TGCAGCGTTGAAGATGGACTGGGACAGGGGACCTACACCTTC. Its protein is CSVEDGLGQGTYTF.

The chain couples TRBV7-9 to TRBJ2-1, with 7 bases lining up with TRBD2. V shed 4 bases, J shed 4 bases, and the junction held 4 bases outside the gene matches. This CDR3 is 14 amino acids long. Germline V gene data show CDR1 as SEHNR and CDR2 as FQNEAQ (reference sequence). CDR3 DNA: TGTGCCAGCAGCTCGGAGCGGGAATACAATGAGCAGTTCTTC. It is translated as CASSSEREYNEQFF.

J is TRBJ1-1 and V is TRBV7-8; 9 bases fit TRBD1. CDR1 is SGHVS and CDR2 is FQNEAQ in the germline V gene. Losses at the gene ends were 4 bases for V and 4 bases for J; bases not matched to a gene: 16. The CDR3 totals 18 residues. The CDR3 bases are TGTGCCAGCAGCTCCTTTAGGACAGGGGCTTATTTGAGCACTGAAGCTTTCTTT. It codes for CASSSFRTGAYLSTEAFF. Full variable domain (outside the CDR3, taken from reference TRBV7-8 and TRBJ1-1): GAGVSQSPRYKVAKRGQDVALRCDPISGHVSLFWYQQALGQGPEFLTYFQNEAQLDKSGLPSDRFFAERPEGSVSTLKIQRTQQEDSAVYLCASSSFRTGAYLSTEAFFGQGTRLTVV.

The gene calls are TRBV20-1 and TRBJ1-6; weak D call: TRBD1 (6 bases). This CDR3 contains 13 residues. V shed 6 bases and J shed 7 bases, with 13 bases lying between them. The germline V gene encodes CDR1 DFQATT and CDR2 SNEGSKA (reference sequence). CDR3 region: CSAPGTLNSPLHF. The CDR3 nucleotides are TGCAGTGCCCCCGGGACACTGAATTCACCCCTCCACTTT.

In regard to this clonotype: The germline gene is not matched at one end of the junction; a read error may be the cause. The rearrangement links TRBV3-1 to TRBJ2-5, with TRBD2 as a possible D gene (5 bases). The CDR3 covers 12 residues. Germline V CDR1 and CDR2: LGHDT, YNNKEL (reference sequence). CDR3 sequence reads: CARSQRGETQYF. The CDR3 DNA is TGTGCCCGCAGCCAGCGAGGGGAGACCCAGTACTTC.

The J gene is TRBJ1-2, the V gene TRBV4-3; 11 bases agree with TRBD1. From germline, CDR1 is LGHNA and CDR2 YSLEER. The CDR3 has 14 amino acids. After removal of 6 bases from V and 6 bases from J, the junction contained 6 bases not matched to a gene. The CDR3 region has the DNA TGCGCCAGCAGACCGGGACAGGGGGTGCATGGCTACACCTTC. It yields the protein CASRPGQGVHGYTF.

The V call is TRBV29-1, the J call TRBJ2-7; D is possibly TRBD1 (6 bases). The V gene's germline CDR1 is SQVTM and CDR2 ANQGSEA. V lost 0 bases to trimming and J lost 3 bases, with 9 bases between them. CDR3 size: 13 residues. The CDR3 region has the DNA TGCAGCGTTGAAGATGGGGGCCACTACGAGCAGTACTTC. This gives the protein CSVEDGGHYEQYF.

The rearrangement links TRBV4-3 to TRBJ2-5, with D possibly called TRBD1 or TRBD2 (5 bases each). Trimming stripped 3 bases from V and 1 base from J, with 12 bases between. CDR3 length equals 15 residues. Germline V gives CDR1 LGHNA, CDR2 YSLEER. The CDR3 coding sequence is TGCGCCAGCAGCCACAACCGGGACCCCCAAGAGACCCAGTACTTC. It is translated as CASSHNRDPQETQYF.

The chain employs TRBV30 and TRBJ1-1; possible D gene TRBD1, 6 bases. Per germline, CDR1 GTSNPN and CDR2 SVGIG (reference sequence). This CDR3 is built from 14 residues. V was shortened by 3 bases and J by 4 bases, with 15 bases between the two germline ends. The CDR3 loop reads CAWSRTLTGTEAFF. The CDR3 DNA is TGTGCCTGGAGCAGGACCCTGACAGGCACTGAAGCTTTCTTT.

V is TRBV12-3 or TRBV12-4 and J is TRBJ2-1, with 10 nucleotides matching TRBD2. Gene TRBJ2-7 matches the end of the DNA better, so the J call may be wrong. This CDR3 is built from 15 residues. As DNA, the CDR3 is TGTGCCAGCAGTGGGGGACTAGCGAAATACAATGAGCAGTACTTC. Protein: CASSGGLAKYNEQYF.

This chain links TRBV4-3 with TRBJ2-7; 7 bases are a match to TRBD2. CDR3 length equals 13 residues. Germline V lookup: CDR1 LGHNA, CDR2 YSLEER. V gave up 2 bases and J gave up 5 bases; unmatched junction bases: 3. This CDR3 reads CASSQWGGDEQYF. CDR3 sequence (DNA): TGCGCCAGCAGCCAATGGGGGGGAGACGAGCAGTACTTC.

This chain uses TRBV12-3 or TRBV12-4 with TRBJ2-1, with a possible D match to TRBD2 (6 bases). V was clipped by 6 bases and J by 0 bases, with 18 bases between them. The CDR3 contains 17 residues. CDR3 nucleotide sequence: TGTGCCAGCAGAAGCTCGTGGGACGGGAGCTCCTACAATGAGCAGTTCTTC. It encodes CASRSSWDGSSYNEQFF.

This clonotype was detected only a few times. V and J are TRBV29-1 and TRBJ1-1; no clear D gene. Germline lookup yields CDR1 SQVTM and CDR2 ANQGSEA. The CDR3 runs 12 residues. With 4 bases removed from V and 1 base from J, the gap between germline ends came to 7 bases. CDR3 sequence (DNA): TGCAGCGTTGGAGAAGAGAACACTGAAGCTTTCTTT. Its translation: CSVGEENTEAFF.

This clonotype was found a few times. The genes are TRBV7-9 and TRBJ1-2; D not resolved. V was pared by 9 bases and J by 8 bases, with 16 bases between. Germline CDR1 is SEHNR and CDR2 is FQNEAQ (reference sequence). The CDR3 consists of 12 residues. This CDR3 reads CARGSVSDGYTF. The CDR3, as DNA: TGTGCCAGAGGCTCCGTGTCGGACGGCTACACCTTC.

This clonotype was detected only a few times. The chain carries TRBV20-1 and TRBJ2-7, with TRBD2 matching 7 bases. This CDR3 comprises 14 residues. Germline trimming cut 2 bases from V and 3 bases from J; bases unmatched to any gene: 7. Germline V gives CDR1 DFQATT, CDR2 SNEGSKA (reference sequence). The CDR3 region is CSARLGGSVYEQYF. In DNA form, the CDR3 reads TGCAGTGCTAGACTGGGCGGGAGCGTCTACGAGCAGTACTTC.